The present T cell receptor (beta chain) was sequenced within a study of cytomegalovirus exposure and HLA in healthy donors. Whole-study findings and limits: Most TCR sequences were seen very rarely across donors, but some public TCRs occurred in many.

13 Jbeta primers and 60 Vbeta primers were used for the PCR. TCRdb's table, derived via immunoSEQ multiplex PCR, lists solely in-frame clones and lacks some. Of around 180,000 clones in the sample, about 80% were seen once. This clone was seen a few times. Its antigen is still unknown. A junction boundary mismatches the germline segment, possibly from a read error. The CDR3 is 12 amino acids. Germline loops: CDR1 MNHEY, CDR2 SVGAGI. This receptor was identified in a man aged 55 to 69 in good health and CMV-seronegative. The gene calls are TRBV6-5 and TRBJ1-1; D is perhaps TRBD1 (6 bases). The material sequenced was PBMCs. In DNA form, the CDR3 reads TGTGCCAGCAGTCCACCCGGGGGGCGCTCGTACTTT. The encoded protein is CASSPPGGRSYF.